This TCR beta chain was retrieved from a study of blood T cell repertoires in COVID-19. In the study overall: The origin of the acute and convalescent COVID-19 samples was the United States, Italy and Spain. The cDNA or gDNA used as material had been derived from T cells, B-cell-depleted T cells, or PBMCs.

Under the authors' procedure: Scientists estimated how many nucleated cells there were by amplifying reference gene primers. Using immunoSEQ multiplex PCR, the repertoire was profiled, and TCRdb retains in-frame clones only, with some absent. V and J calls and clone size are as listed in that table; D and trimming were resolved from the DNA. The table includes 250,000 to 300,000 clones, approximately 83% detected once. The CDR3 consists of 13 residues. CDR1 is MNHEY and CDR2 is SVGAGI in the germline V gene. Between the trimmed V and J ends, which lost 9 bases and 7 bases, there was a span of 16 bases.

The receptor was isolated from a woman in her 70s with acute or convalescent COVID-19. The specimen was peripheral blood. The rearrangement uses TRBV6-5 and TRBJ2-1, with TRBD2 as a possible D gene (6 bases). The DNA of the CDR3 is TGTGCCAGTAGCGGACCTCTCGATAATGAGCAGTTCTTC. This translates into CASSGPLDNEQFF.